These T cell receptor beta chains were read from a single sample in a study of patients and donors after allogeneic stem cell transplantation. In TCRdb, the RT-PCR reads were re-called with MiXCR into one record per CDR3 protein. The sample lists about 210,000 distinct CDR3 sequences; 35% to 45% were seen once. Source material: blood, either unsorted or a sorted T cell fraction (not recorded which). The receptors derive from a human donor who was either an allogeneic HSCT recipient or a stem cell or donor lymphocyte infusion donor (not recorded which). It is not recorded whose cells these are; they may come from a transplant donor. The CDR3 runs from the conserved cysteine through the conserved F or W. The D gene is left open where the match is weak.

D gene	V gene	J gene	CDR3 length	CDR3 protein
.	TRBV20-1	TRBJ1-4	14	CSARLTGANEKLFF
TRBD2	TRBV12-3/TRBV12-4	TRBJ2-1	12	CASRPLAGEQFF
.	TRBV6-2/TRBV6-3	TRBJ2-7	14	CASESDVAGYEQYF
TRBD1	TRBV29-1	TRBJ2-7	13	CSVGRQGPYEQYF
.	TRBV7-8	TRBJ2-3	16	CASSLGGRVSTDTQYF
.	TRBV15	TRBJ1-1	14	CATSSKVGATEAFF
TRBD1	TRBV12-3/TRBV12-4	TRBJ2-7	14	CASSRDRASYEQYF
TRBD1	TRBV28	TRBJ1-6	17	CASSPTGEGSYNSPLHF
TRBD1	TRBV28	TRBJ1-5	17	CASRQGQDWYSNQPQHF
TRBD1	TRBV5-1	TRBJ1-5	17	CASICIPQRTGGQPQHF
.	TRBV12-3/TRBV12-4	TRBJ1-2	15	CASSLLQGANYGYTF
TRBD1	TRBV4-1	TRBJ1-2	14	CASSPTGGNYGYTF
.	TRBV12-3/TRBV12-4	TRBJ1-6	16	CASSLGSGSNHSPLHF
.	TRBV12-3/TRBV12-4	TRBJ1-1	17	CASSFRPVQGVGTEAFF
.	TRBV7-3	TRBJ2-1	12	CASSPNGYEQFF
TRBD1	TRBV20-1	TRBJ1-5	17	CSAIWTGVPYGNQPQHF
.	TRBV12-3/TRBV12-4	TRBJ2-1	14	CASSFRPGVHEQFF
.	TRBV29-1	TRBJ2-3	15	CSVATYYREPDTQYF
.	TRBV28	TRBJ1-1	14	CASSWTVGTTEAFF
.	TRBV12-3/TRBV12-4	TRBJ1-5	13	CASSIQEGQPQHF
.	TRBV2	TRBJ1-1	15	CASSAGRGMNTEAFF
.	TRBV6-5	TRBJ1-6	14	CASSYRGFNSPLHF
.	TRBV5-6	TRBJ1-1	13	CASSHRHITEAFF
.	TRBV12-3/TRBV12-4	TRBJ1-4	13	CASRPKTNEKLFF
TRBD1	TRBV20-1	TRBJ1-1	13	CSAPGTGGSEAFF
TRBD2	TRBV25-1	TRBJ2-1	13	CASMGGADNEQFF
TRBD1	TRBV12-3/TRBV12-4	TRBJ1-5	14	CASREGQGDQPQHF
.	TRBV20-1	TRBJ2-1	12	CSGVPLVNEQFF